This T cell receptor (beta chain) derives from a study of cytomegalovirus exposure and HLA in healthy donors. For the study at large: For the roughly 390 genotyped donors, roughly 80% fell within the Caucasian-associated ancestry cluster. Findings of the study overall: Most TCR beta V segments were productive about 87% or about 30% of the time in an earlier analysis.

The PCR used 60 Vbeta and 13 Jbeta primers. Clones were read by immunoSEQ multiplex PCR, and TCRdb kept only the in-frame ones, dropping some. Its table records some 110,000 clones. A note on this clone: The antigen is not known.

This CDR3 has 16 residues. Germline-derived CDR1 and CDR2 are LNHDA and SQIVND (reference sequence). J lost 1 base, V lost 3 bases, and 5 bases had no gene match. This TCR was sampled from a man between 25 and 39 years old in good health and CMV-seronegative. The source material was PBMCs. This chain uses TRBV19 with TRBJ2-2; 7 bases agree with TRBD2. DNA of the CDR3: TGTGCCAGTAGTATCCCCGGGACTATGAACACCGGGGAGCTGTTTTTT. Its protein is CASSIPGTMNTGELFF.